This TCR beta chain was identified during a study of blood T cell repertoires in COVID-19. Study-level background: The analysed material was cDNA or gDNA that came from T cells, B-cell-depleted T cells, or PBMCs.

Germline V lookup: CDR1 SGHTA, CDR2 FQGNSA. CDR3 length: 16 residues. The V segment lost 3 bases and the J segment 7 bases; nucleotides outside the gene matches: 5. Study processing details: It was from reference gene primer amplification that nucleated cell counts were estimated. Only in-frame clones appear in the TCRdb table, and some are missing; sequencing was by immunoSEQ multiplex PCR. That table is the source of V, J and clone size, and D and trimming were worked out from the DNA. The table shows about 140,000 clones, with under 90% occurring only once. The chain carries TRBV7-2 and TRBJ1-6, with TRBD1 identical over 11 bases. The sequencing sample was made of peripheral blood. The sequence was obtained from an older woman with active or convalescent COVID-19. CDR3 amino acids: CASSLDRGRFNSPLHF. The CDR3 bases are TGTGCCAGCAGCTTGGACAGGGGGCGTTTCAATTCACCCCTCCACTTT.